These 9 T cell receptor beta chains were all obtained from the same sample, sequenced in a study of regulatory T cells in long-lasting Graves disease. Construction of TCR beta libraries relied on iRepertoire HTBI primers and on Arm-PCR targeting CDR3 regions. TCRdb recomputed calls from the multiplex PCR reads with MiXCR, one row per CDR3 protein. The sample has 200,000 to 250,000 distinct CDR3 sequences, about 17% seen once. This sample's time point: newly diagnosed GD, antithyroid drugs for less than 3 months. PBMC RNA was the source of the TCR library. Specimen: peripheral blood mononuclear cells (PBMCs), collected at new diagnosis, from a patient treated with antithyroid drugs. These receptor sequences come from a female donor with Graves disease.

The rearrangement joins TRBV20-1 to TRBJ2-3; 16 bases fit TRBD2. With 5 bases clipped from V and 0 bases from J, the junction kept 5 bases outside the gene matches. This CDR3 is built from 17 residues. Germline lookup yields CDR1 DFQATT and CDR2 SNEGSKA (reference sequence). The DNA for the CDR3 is TGCAGTGCTCCCGGGACTAGCGGGAGGGGGAGCACAGATACGCAGTATTTT. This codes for CSAPGTSGRGSTDTQYF.

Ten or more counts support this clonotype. CDR3 sequence reads: CASSVDREGAEAFF. The CDR3 DNA reads TGTGCCAGCAGTGTGGACAGGGAGGGAGCTGAAGCTTTCTTT. This sequence joins TRBV27 and TRBJ1-1; 8 nucleotides match TRBD1. The CDR3 is made up of 14 amino acids. Germline CDR1 is MNHEY and CDR2 is SMNVEV (reference sequence). V lost 5 bases to trimming and J lost 6 bases; unmatched junction nucleotides: 8.

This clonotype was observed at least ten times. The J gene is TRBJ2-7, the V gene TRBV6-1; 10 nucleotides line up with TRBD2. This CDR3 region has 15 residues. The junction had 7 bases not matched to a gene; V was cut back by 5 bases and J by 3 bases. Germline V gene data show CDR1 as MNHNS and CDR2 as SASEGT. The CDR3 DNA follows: TGTGCCAGCAGTCTCCGACTAGCGGGTAACTACGAGCAGTACTTC. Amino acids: CASSLRLAGNYEQYF.

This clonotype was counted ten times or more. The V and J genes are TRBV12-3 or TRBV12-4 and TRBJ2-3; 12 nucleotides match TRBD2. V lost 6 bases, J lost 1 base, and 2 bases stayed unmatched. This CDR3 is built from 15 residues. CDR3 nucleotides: TGTGCCAGCAGCAGACTAGCGGGGGGCACAGATACGCAGTATTTT. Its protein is CASSRLAGGTDTQYF.

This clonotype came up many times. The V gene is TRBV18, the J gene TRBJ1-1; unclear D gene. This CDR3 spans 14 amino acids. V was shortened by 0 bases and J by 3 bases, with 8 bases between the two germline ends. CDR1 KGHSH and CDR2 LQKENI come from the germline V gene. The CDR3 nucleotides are TGTGCCAGCTCACCACCGGGTATATACACTGAAGCTTTCTTT. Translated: CASSPPGIYTEAFF.

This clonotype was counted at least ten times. DNA for the CDR3: TGTGCCAGCAATACAGGGGGATCAACTAATGAAAAACTGTTTTTT. Protein sequence: CASNTGGSTNEKLFF. The rearrangement uses TRBV28 and TRBJ1-4; 8 nucleotides align to TRBD1. Germline lookup yields CDR1 MDHEN and CDR2 SYDVKM. Losses at the gene ends were 7 bases for V and 0 bases for J; bases not matched to a gene: 4. The CDR3 totals 15 residues.

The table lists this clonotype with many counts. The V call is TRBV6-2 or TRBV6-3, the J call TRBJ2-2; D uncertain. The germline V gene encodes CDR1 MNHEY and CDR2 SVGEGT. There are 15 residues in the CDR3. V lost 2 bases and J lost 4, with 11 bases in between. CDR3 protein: CASSYPTTITGELFF. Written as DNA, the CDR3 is TGTGCCAGCAGTTACCCCACGACCATCACCGGGGAGCTGTTTTTT.

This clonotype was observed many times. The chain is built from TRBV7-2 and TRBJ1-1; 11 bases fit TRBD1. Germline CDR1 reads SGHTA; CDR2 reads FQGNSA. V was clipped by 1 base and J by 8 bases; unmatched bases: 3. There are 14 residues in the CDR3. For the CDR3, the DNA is TGTGCCAGCAGCTTAGATGGGACAGGGGGGGAAGCTTTCTTT. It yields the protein CASSLDGTGGEAFF.

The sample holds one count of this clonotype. DNA for the CDR3: TGTGCCAGCTCAAGCCAAACTAATGAAAAACTGTTTTTT. Translation gives CASSSQTNEKLFF. The J gene is TRBJ1-4, the V gene TRBV18; D unresolved. CDR3 length: 13 residues. Per germline, CDR1 KGHSH and CDR2 LQKENI. Trimming removed 5 bases from V and 1 base from J, with 5 bases in between.